This T cell receptor beta chain derives from a study of cytomegalovirus exposure and HLA in healthy donors (dated by TCRdb to between 2016 and 2019). As for the study more broadly: In an earlier analysis of about 560 of the donors, under 300 Gb of sequence data and some 100 million unique TCR beta sequences from about 190 million T cells were reported. Approximately 310 gigabases of sequencing data and approximately 93 million unique TCR sequences were included in an early release covering over 600 HLA-typed donors. Of the 300 to 400 genotyped donors, 81% fell in the genetic ancestry cluster associated with self-reported Caucasian donors. The aim of the study was to test whether cataloging public T cell receptors could identify signatures of past pathogen exposure. The study profiled the T cell repertoires of more than 500 subjects by immunosequencing and related them to cytomegalovirus serostatus. A separate validation cohort of roughly 110 different subjects was used in addition to the approximately 610-subject first cohort. High-throughput TCR immunosequencing, statistical association of individual TCRs with disease status, and machine learning were combined to predict cytomegalovirus infection status. To study patterns of TCR occurrence, a later analysis re-analyzed previously published TCR beta repertoires from under 750 donors and added high-resolution HLA genotyping. The later analysis used no new phenotypic data to find candidate immune exposures, relying instead on TCR beta sequences and their occurrence across donors. An earlier analysis of a few hundred of the donors applied high-throughput TCR beta sequencing to assess whether each TCR beta V gene segment acted as functional or pseudogenic. Donor age, sex, ethnicity and CMV serostatus were collected together with the repertoire data. A later genetic analysis used genome-wide SNP genotypes for about three fifths of the 666 donors, treating that subset as a discovery cohort. Every discovery cohort repertoire had been produced on one sequencing platform. HLA typing covered class I and class II loci at four-digit resolution. The number of donors typed differed by locus, with 629-630 for A, B, C, DRB1 and DQB1, roughly 550 for DQA1, over 600 for DPA1, and some 470 for DPB1. Because of strong linkage in the cohort, roughly five DR-DQ haplotypes were treated as single units for association and clustering. Among around 400 genotyped donors of the cohort, an average of about 240,000 unique TCR beta nucleotide sequences was sequenced per donor, of which roughly 17% were non-productive. What the authors observed across the whole study: Compared with equally common non-associated chains, HLA-associated TCR beta chains in a later analysis were more clonally expanded and had lower generation probabilities. A later analysis found that TCR association rates varied across HLA loci, with DRB1 alleles showing the most associated TCRs and HLA-C alleles the fewest. A few of the identified cytomegalovirus-associated TCR beta chains were confirmed in vitro to be specific for cytomegalovirus antigens. Correlated functional status among segregating V segments might reflect linkage disequilibrium, but an unknown experimental factor could not be ruled out. At a false discovery rate of 0.05, a later analysis linked around 15,000 TCR beta sequences to specific HLA alleles. An earlier analysis of some 560 of the donors showed that most TCR beta V segments appeared in productive rearrangements either about 87% or about 30% of the time, which broadly matched IMGT annotations. The 87-base-pair reads could not distinguish some IMGT-functional V segments, including TRBV6-2 and TRBV6-3, so those segments were excluded. Assigning TCR associations to individual alleles was difficult when HLA alleles, especially DR and DQ, strongly co-occurred. The study gave a list of 150 to 200 TCR beta chains associated with cytomegalovirus. A further reported finding was that TCR beta sequences accurately predicted the HLA-A and HLA-B alleles for most subjects in the first cohort. Cytomegalovirus status was reported to be diagnosed by the classifier with high specificity and sensitivity in both the original and validation cohorts. It was suggested by the authors that the approach could potentially be generalized to other disease states and immunological phenotypes. In a later analysis, most CMV-associated TCR beta chains were found to appear HLA-restricted, with HLA associations seemingly driven largely by CMV exposure. In this cohort, only TCR beta chains were sequenced, and detectable features were limited by the absence of alpha or paired-chain data. Several of the top co-occurrence clusters appeared to be linked to parvovirus B19, influenza, CMV and Epstein-Barr virus, according to a later analysis. The only immune exposure information available for the cohort was CMV serostatus. Compared with the roughly 600-donor mean, donors in an Asian-associated ancestry cluster had fewer N-insertions in productive TCRs, according to a later genetic analysis. In a later genetic analysis, a missense DCLRE1C variant was associated with V-gene and J-gene trimming of TCR beta chains, and the association was replicated in an independent cohort. HLA typing was unavailable for some donors at each locus, so association tests used only the typed subset. Because counts were too low, more than 15 rarely observed V segments, including chromosome 9 orphons, were excluded from the earlier analysis of 587 of the donors. A group of highly shared sequence variants was considered likely to be a technical artifact of the sequencing pipeline. Most TCR sequences were observed very rarely across donors, whereas some public TCRs were present in many individuals. The presence/absence analyses assumed that sequencing depth was roughly uniform across donors, and that assumption may not be true.

Libraries were prepared through the immunoSEQ multiplex PCR assay. For the multiplex PCR, a mixture combining 60 forward primers for TCR Vbeta segments and 13 reverse primers for TCR Jbeta segments was used. The CDR3 region of rearranged TCR beta genes was amplified from genomic DNA by a multiplex PCR assay. The amplified TCR beta libraries were sequenced on the Illumina HiSeq System as 87-base-pair reads. Under the source paper's analysis protocol: In a later analysis, 70 million to 95 million unique TCR beta chains were counted across the 500 to 700 repertoires, and about 10 million of these chains were shared by at least two donors. Raw reads were error-corrected and collapsed into unique sequences with a nearest-neighbor algorithm that merged closely related sequences to remove PCR and sequencing errors. V, D and J gene segments were assigned by aligning CDR3 sequences to IMGT reference sequences. For a sequence to be retained, at least a six-nucleotide match to both a V gene segment and a J gene segment was required. Rearrangements were called productive when the CDR3 lacked stop codons and stayed in frame with V and J; all others were non-productive. Following IMGT convention, CDR3 was defined as the stretch from the second conserved V-encoded cysteine up to the conserved J-encoded phenylalanine. Sequences without an unambiguous match to a single V gene segment were excluded from the earlier analysis of a few hundred of the donors. In an earlier analysis of approximately 500 of the donors, a V segment was called functional when productive rearrangements were above 56.7%, and segregating when the standard deviation between donors exceeded 5%. To diagnose cytomegalovirus status from the catalog of TCR beta chain sequences, a statistical classification framework was built. A later analysis assigned V and J genes by comparing TCR nucleotide sequences with IMGT/GENE-DB human TR gene sequences. A later analysis assigned CDR3 sequences and most-parsimonious VDJ recombination scenarios with the TCRdist pipeline. In a later analysis, every TCR beta chain was defined by the combination of its CDR3 amino acid sequence and its V-gene family, and reads without a unique V-gene family were dropped. As a way to deal with suspected cross-contamination and a sequencing artifact, a later analysis dropped roughly 620 nucleotide sequences that were highly shared and had low generation probability. For each public chain, a later analysis derived a clonal expansion index from normalized ranks of inferred template counts within each repertoire. In a later analysis, generation probabilities were computed using a VDJ recombination model fitted to out-of-frame rearrangements, and the results were checked against IGoR. In a later analysis, TCR-TCR, TCR-HLA and TCR-CMV co-occurrence was scored with hypergeometric tests, and a repertoire-size bias correction was applied to TCR pairs. To estimate false discovery rates, a later analysis permuted the HLA or CMV assignments 20 times. In a later analysis, co-occurring TCRs were grouped using DBSCAN, and TCRdist sequence similarity was added for clustering within HLA-allele-positive subsets. Co-occurrence clustering excluded repertoires with fewer than 30,000 or more than 120,000 public chains, plus five with anomalous nucleotide sharing. As stored in TCRdb, this immuneACCESS dataset retains in-frame rearrangements with V and J assigned. A fraction of the clones does not appear; measured against another copy, unresolved V genes explain less than half of the discrepancy, and the remainder lacks a known reason. For V, J and clone size, that table is used; D and trimming come from the DNA. The sample contains about 150,000 clones, under 10% of them found a single time. The ten biggest clones cover more than 6.5% of the sample.

A few counts support this clone. The antigen it recognizes is unknown. The record has no base qualities; no much larger clone is one base away. V loses 0 bases, J loses 6 bases, and the germline ends lie 12 bases apart. CDR3 length: 15 amino acids, cysteine to phenylalanine. Just the 45-base CDR3 DNA is kept, in frame starting at base 1. Per the germline V gene, LGHNA is the CDR1 and YSLEER is the CDR2. The cohort consisted of 600 to 700 healthy bone marrow donors. At the time of sampling, all cohort members were nominally healthy, though unrecorded immune exposures were likely present. The donor was CMV seropositive and was included in the group of 290 or so seropositive cohort members. A peripheral blood sample was collected from each donor, and TCR beta sequencing was performed on peripheral blood mononuclear cells. Genomic DNA was extracted from the blood cell samples with the Qiagen DNeasy Blood Extraction Kit.

The chain is made from TRBV4-3 and TRBJ1-5; matching of 6 bases hints at TRBD1 as the D gene. Input material: PBMCs. The receptor was derived from a woman between 35 and 50 years old in good health and CMV-seropositive. CDR3 loop: CASSQDQGPGQPQHF. The DNA is as follows: TGCGCCAGCAGCCAAGATCAGGGGCCGGGTCAGCCCCAGCATTTT.